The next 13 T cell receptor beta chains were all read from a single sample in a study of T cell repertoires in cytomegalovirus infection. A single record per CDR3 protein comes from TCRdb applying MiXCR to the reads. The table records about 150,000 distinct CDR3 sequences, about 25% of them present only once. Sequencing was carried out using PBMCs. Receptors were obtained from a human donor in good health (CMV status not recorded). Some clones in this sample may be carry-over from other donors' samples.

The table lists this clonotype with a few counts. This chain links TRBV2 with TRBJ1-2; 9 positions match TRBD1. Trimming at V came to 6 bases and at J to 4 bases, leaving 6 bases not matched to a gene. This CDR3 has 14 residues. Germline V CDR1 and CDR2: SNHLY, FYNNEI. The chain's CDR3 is CASSSTGGGYGYTF. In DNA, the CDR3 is TGTGCCAGCAGCTCTACAGGGGGCGGCTATGGCTACACCTTC.

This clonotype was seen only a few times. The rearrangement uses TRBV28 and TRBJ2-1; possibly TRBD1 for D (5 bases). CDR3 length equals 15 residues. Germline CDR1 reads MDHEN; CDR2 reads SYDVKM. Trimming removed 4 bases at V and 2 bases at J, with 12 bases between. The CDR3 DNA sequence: TGTGCCAGCAGTTCCTACAGGAAAACCTACAATGAGCAGTTCTTC. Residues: CASSSYRKTYNEQFF.

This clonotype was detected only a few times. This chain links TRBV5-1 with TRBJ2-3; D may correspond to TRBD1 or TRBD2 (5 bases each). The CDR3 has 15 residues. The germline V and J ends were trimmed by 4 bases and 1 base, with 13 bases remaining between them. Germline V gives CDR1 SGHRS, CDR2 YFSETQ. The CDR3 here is CASSISGTGTDTQYF. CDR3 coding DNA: TGCGCCAGCAGCATATCAGGGACCGGCACAGATACGCAGTATTTT.

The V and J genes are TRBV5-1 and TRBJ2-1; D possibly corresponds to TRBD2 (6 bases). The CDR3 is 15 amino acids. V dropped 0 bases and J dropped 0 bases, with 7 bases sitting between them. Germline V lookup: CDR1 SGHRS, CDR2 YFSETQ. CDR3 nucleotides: TGCGCCAGCAGCTTGGAGGACTACTCCTACAATGAGCAGTTCTTC. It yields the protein CASSLEDYSYNEQFF.

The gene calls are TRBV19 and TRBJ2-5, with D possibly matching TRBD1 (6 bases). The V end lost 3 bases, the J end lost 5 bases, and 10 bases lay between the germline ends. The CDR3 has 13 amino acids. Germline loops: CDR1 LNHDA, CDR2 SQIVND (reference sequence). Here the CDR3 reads CASSIQGHETQYF. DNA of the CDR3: TGTGCCAGTAGTATCCAGGGGCACGAGACCCAGTACTTC.

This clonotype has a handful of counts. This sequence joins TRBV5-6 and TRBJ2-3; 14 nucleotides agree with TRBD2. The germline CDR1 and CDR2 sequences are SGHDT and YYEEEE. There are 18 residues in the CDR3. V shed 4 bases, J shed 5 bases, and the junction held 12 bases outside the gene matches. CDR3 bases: TGTGCCAGCAGCCTGACCGGGACTAGCGGGGGAGGCGGAGATACGCAGTATTTT. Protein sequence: CASSLTGTSGGGGDTQYF. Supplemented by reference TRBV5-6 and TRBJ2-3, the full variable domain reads DAGVTQSPTHLIKTRGQQVTLRCSPKSGHDTVSWYQQALGQGPQFIFQYYEEEERQRGNFPDRFSGHQFPNYSSELNVNALLLGDSALYLCASSLTGTSGGGGDTQYFGPGTRLTVL.

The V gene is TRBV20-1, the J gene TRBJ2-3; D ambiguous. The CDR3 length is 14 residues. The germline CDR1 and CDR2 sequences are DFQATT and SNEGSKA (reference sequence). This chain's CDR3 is CSEESPLLTDTQYF. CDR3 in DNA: TGCAGCGAGGAGTCGCCATTACTCACAGATACGCAGTATTTT.

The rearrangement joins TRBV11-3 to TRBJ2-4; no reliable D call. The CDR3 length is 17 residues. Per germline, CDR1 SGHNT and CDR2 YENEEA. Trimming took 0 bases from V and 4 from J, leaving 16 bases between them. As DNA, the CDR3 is TGTGCCAGCAGCTTAGACCTTACAACGATAAGGAAAAACATTCAGTACTTC. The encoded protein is CASSLDLTTIRKNIQYF. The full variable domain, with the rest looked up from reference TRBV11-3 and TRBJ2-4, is EAGVVQSPRYKIIEKKQPVAFWCNPISGHNTLYWYLQNLGQGPELLIRYENEEAVDDSQLPKDRFSAERLKGVDSTLKIQPAELGDSAVYLCASSLDLTTIRKNIQYFGAGTRLSVL.

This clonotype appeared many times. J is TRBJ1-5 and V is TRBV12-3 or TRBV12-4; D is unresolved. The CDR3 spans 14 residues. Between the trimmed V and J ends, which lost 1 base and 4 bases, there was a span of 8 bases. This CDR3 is CASSLDSPNQPQHF. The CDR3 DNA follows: TGTGCCAGCAGTTTAGACAGTCCTAATCAGCCCCAGCATTTT.

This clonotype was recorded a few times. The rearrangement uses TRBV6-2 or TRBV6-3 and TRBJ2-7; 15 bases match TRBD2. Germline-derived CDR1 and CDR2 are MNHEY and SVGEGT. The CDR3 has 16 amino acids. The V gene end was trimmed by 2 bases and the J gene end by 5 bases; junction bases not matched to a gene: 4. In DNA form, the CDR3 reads TGTGCCAGCAGTTACGGGACTAGCGGGAGGAGGCACGAGCAGTACTTC. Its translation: CASSYGTSGRRHEQYF.

The CDR3 here is CASSFRGTGQFSSYNEQFF. The CDR3 bases are TGTGCCAGCAGCTTTCGCGGGACAGGACAGTTTAGCTCCTACAATGAGCAGTTCTTC. This chain uses TRBV7-2 with TRBJ2-1, with 8 bases identical to TRBD1. Trimming took 3 bases from V and 0 from J; bases not matched to a gene: 13. The CDR3 is 19 amino acids. CDR1 is SGHTA and CDR2 is FQGNSA in the germline V gene.

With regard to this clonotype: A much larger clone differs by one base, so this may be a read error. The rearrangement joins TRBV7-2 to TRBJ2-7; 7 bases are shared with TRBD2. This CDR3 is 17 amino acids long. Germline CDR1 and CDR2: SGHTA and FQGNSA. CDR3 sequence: CGSTPEPGLGGSYEQYF. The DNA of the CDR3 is TGTGGCAGCACCCCCGAGCCCGGACTAGGTGGCTCCTACGAGCAGTACTTC.

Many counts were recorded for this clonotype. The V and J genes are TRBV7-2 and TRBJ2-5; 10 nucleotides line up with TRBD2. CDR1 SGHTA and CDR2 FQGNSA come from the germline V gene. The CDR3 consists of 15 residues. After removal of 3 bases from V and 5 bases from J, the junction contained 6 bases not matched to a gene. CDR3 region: CASSFSAGGPETQYF. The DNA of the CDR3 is TGTGCCAGCAGCTTCTCAGCGGGAGGGCCGGAGACCCAGTACTTC.